Each of the 14 T cell receptor beta chains below was sequenced from the same sample in a study of T-cell memory formation after mild COVID-19. TCRdb independently ran MiXCR on the 5' RACE reads; one entry per CDR3 protein. The data show 400,000 to 500,000 distinct CDR3 sequences, 20% seen once. The specimen sequenced was PBMCs or a T cell subset sorted from them (not recorded which). These receptors all come from an adult woman who had mild COVID-19 (a few samples of this study predate the infection). Cell type and time point are not known.

This clonotype has just a few counts. This chain connects TRBV7-2 to TRBJ2-1, with a tentative D call TRBD2 (6 bases). The germline CDR1 and CDR2 sequences are SGHTA and FQGNSA. The CDR3 is made up of 13 amino acids. Deletions cut 7 bases from V and 4 bases from J, with 11 bases between. The CDR3 DNA follows: TGTGCCAGCAACGGGAGAGTATACAATGAGCAGTTCTTC. Translating gives CASNGRVYNEQFF.

In its sample, this clonotype was seen many times. The chain carries TRBV5-1 and TRBJ2-1, with 8 bases that match TRBD2. Germline V CDR1 and CDR2: SGHRS, YFSETQ. This CDR3 contains 15 residues. The V and J ends lost 2 bases and 5 bases, in that order; junction bases with no gene match: 6. CDR3 sequence (DNA): TGCGCCAGCAGCTTTATGCTAGCGGGCGACAATGAGCAGTTCTTC. Its protein product is CASSFMLAGDNEQFF. Full variable domain (rest looked up from reference TRBV5-1 and TRBJ2-1): KAGVTQTPRYLIKTRGQQVTLSCSPISGHRSVSWYQQTPGQGLQFLFEYFSETQRNKGNFPGRFSGRQFSNSRSEMNVSTLELGDSALYLCASSFMLAGDNEQFFGPGTRLTVL.

This clonotype was counted a few times. The DNA of the CDR3 is TGTGCCAGCAGTGACTTCTTACAGGGACGGAGGACGGATACGCAGTATTTT. This codes for CASSDFLQGRRTDTQYF. The chain joins TRBV6-4 to TRBJ2-3, with D maybe TRBD1 (6 bases). Germline assignment: CDR1 MRHNA and CDR2 SNTAGT. The CDR3 loop spans 17 amino acids. V lost 1 base and J lost 6, with 20 bases in between.

This chain uses TRBV29-1 with TRBJ2-5; D call uncertain. Trimming shortened V by 5 bases and J by 1 base, and 5 bases separated the two germline ends. Germline V gene data show CDR1 as SQVTM and CDR2 as ANQGSEA. The CDR3 spans 11 residues. CDR3 nucleotide sequence: TGCAGCGTTCTTATCCAAGAGACCCAGTACTTC. Residues: CSVLIQETQYF.

The chain couples TRBV20-1 to TRBJ1-2; D gene ambiguous. Between the trimmed V and J ends, which lost 7 bases and 0 bases, there was a span of 6 bases. There are 11 residues in the CDR3. Germline CDR1 reads DFQATT; CDR2 reads SNEGSKA (reference sequence). The CDR3 DNA reads as TGCAGTGTGAACTCTAACTATGGCTACACCTTC. Translated: CSVNSNYGYTF.

The genes are TRBV25-1 and TRBJ2-7; 7 nucleotides line up with TRBD1. The V segment lost 5 bases and the J segment 6 bases; nucleotides outside the gene matches: 13. Germline CDR1 reads MGHDK; CDR2 reads SYGVNS. The CDR3 is made up of 15 amino acids. The CDR3 protein is CASSPRTGTRTEQYF. The CDR3 DNA sequence: TGTGCCAGCAGTCCCCGGACAGGCACACGGACCGAGCAGTACTTC.

The chain links TRBV12-3 or TRBV12-4 to TRBJ2-3, with 7 bases fitting TRBD2. Trimming cost V 7 bases and J 0 bases; bases outside gene matches: 4. The CDR3 runs 14 residues. CDR3 in amino acids: CASNPSGSTDTQYF. The CDR3 DNA reads as TGTGCCAGCAACCCTAGCGGAAGCACAGATACGCAGTATTTT.

This rearrangement joins TRBV20-1 to TRBJ2-3; D may be TRBD1 (6 bases). The CDR3 extends over 11 amino acids. Germline CDR1 and CDR2: DFQATT and SNEGSKA (reference sequence). Trimming left V 5 bases short and J 6 bases short, with 9 bases between. CDR3 in DNA: TGCAGTGCTCCGAGGGGGGATACGCAGTATTTT. As protein: CSAPRGDTQYF.

This clonotype was detected a few times. J is TRBJ2-7 and V is TRBV29-1; perhaps TRBD1 as D (5 bases). Trimming took off 2 bases at V and 1 base at J, with 9 bases between the two ends. There are 13 residues in the CDR3. The germline CDR1 and CDR2 sequences are SQVTM and ANQGSEA. CDR3 sequence reads: CSVEKTDSYEQYF. For the CDR3, the DNA is TGCAGCGTTGAAAAGACAGATTCCTACGAGCAGTACTTC.

There are a few counts of this clonotype. V gene TRBV15 combines with J gene TRBJ2-7; no definite D call. In germline, CDR1 is LNHNV, CDR2 YYDKDF (reference sequence). The CDR3 has 14 amino acids. Deletions cut 1 base from V and 5 bases from J, with 12 bases between. CDR3 bases: TGTGCCACCAGCAGAGGAACCCAGTCGGACGAGCAGTACTTC. It yields the protein CATSRGTQSDEQYF.

This sequence joins TRBV6-2 or TRBV6-3 and TRBJ2-2, with TRBD2 matching over 9 bases. Trimming took 7 bases from V and 7 from J; bases not matched to a gene: 7. CDR1 is MNHEY and CDR2 is SVGEGT in the germline V gene. The CDR3 totals 14 residues. CDR3 sequence reads: CASIAGGPNGELFF. The CDR3 nucleotides are TGTGCCAGCATCGCGGGGGGGCCCAACGGGGAGCTGTTTTTT.

The chain is built from TRBV5-1 and TRBJ2-3; D call uncertain. Germline V CDR1 and CDR2: SGHRS, YFSETQ. There are 14 residues in the CDR3. V was shortened by 4 bases and J by 6 bases, with 15 bases between the two germline ends. The CDR3 DNA reads as TGCGCCAGCAGCCTGGGAAAGGGTATTGATACGCAGTATTTT. Translating it yields CASSLGKGIDTQYF.

The V call is TRBV6-4, the J call TRBJ2-1; TRBD1 or TRBD2 may be the D gene (5 bases each). V lost 0 bases and J lost 0, with 9 bases in between. CDR1 and CDR2 (germline): MRHNA, SNTAGT. CDR3 length: 16 amino acids. The CDR3: CASSDSSGTSYNEQFF. CDR3 nucleotides: TGTGCCAGCAGTGACTCCTCAGGGACCTCCTACAATGAGCAGTTCTTC.

This clonotype was seen only a few times. This chain connects TRBV5-5 to TRBJ1-1, with a possible D match to TRBD1 (5 bases). This CDR3 contains 14 residues. The germline gives CDR1 SGHKS, CDR2 YYEKEE (reference sequence). With 4 bases removed from V and 11 bases from J, the gap between germline ends came to 21 bases. The CDR3 region is CASSPRGGPIGAFF. The CDR3 nucleotides read TGTGCCAGCAGCCCGAGGGGAGGGCCCATAGGTGCTTTCTTT.